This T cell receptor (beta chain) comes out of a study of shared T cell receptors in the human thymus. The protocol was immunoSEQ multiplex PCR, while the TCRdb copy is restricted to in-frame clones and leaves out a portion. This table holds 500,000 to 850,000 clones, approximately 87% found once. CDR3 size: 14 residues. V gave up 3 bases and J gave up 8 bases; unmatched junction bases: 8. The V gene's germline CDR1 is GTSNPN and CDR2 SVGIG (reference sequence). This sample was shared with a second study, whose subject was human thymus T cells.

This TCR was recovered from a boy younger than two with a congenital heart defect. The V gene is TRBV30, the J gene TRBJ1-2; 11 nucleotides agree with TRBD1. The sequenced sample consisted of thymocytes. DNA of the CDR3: TGTGCCTGGAGGGACAGGGGGCTCGCGCTCGGCTACACCTTC. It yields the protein CAWRDRGLALGYTF.